These T cell receptor beta chains were read from a single sample in a study of cytomegalovirus exposure and HLA in healthy donors. Generated by immunoSEQ multiplex PCR, the TCRdb table keeps only in-frame clones and is missing some. The table shows about 160,000 clones, with around 77% occurring only once. Sequenced input: PBMCs. The receptors stem from a woman aged 25 to 39 in good health and CMV-seronegative. CDR3s leave out the opening cysteine and the closing phenylalanine or tryptophan. Each record gives: V gene, J gene, CDR3 protein.

V gene: TRBV7-8; J gene: TRBJ2-2; CDR3 protein: ASSLYGLTGELF
V gene: TRBV7-6; J gene: TRBJ1-1; CDR3 protein: ASSSSGANTEAF
V gene: TRBV5-1; J gene: TRBJ1-6; CDR3 protein: ASSLGFTGEGSPLH
V gene: TRBV11-3; J gene: TRBJ2-5; CDR3 protein: ASSLNYPSETQY
V gene: TRBV7-8; J gene: TRBJ2-1; CDR3 protein: ASSLTGYNEQF
V gene: TRBV2; J gene: TRBJ2-3; CDR3 protein: ASRGTGTDTQY
V gene: TRBV9; J gene: TRBJ1-5; CDR3 protein: ASSVGAGNQPQH
V gene: TRBV5-1; J gene: TRBJ1-1; CDR3 protein: ASSLERGAGTEAF
V gene: TRBV5-1; J gene: TRBJ2-7; CDR3 protein: ASSSGLLPEQY
V gene: TRBV21-1; J gene: TRBJ2-7; CDR3 protein: ASSKVPQGDYEQY
V gene: TRBV6-5; J gene: TRBJ1-2; CDR3 protein: ASSSGGYGYT
V gene: TRBV5-6; J gene: TRBJ2-1; CDR3 protein: ASSLVLNLDEQF
V gene: TRBV28; J gene: TRBJ1-4; CDR3 protein: ASSLPGQGGKLF
V gene: TRBV30; J gene: TRBJ2-5; CDR3 protein: AWSVLGETQY
V gene: TRBV13; J gene: TRBJ1-5; CDR3 protein: ASSLSGQGANQPQH
V gene: TRBV5-1; J gene: TRBJ1-5; CDR3 protein: ASRWALGQPQH
V gene: TRBV28; J gene: TRBJ1-5; CDR3 protein: ASSLVRPIYSNQPQH
V gene: TRBV6-6; J gene: TRBJ1-5; CDR3 protein: ASKGVNQPQH
V gene: TRBV23-1; J gene: TRBJ1-1; CDR3 protein: ASSQSLRQGAANTEAF
V gene: TRBV6-5; J gene: TRBJ1-1; CDR3 protein: ASSNQGVAF
V gene: TRBV11-2; J gene: TRBJ1-4; CDR3 protein: ASSLEGRGQEKLF
V gene: TRBV6-6; J gene: TRBJ2-7; CDR3 protein: ASSPPGQGPLEQY
V gene: TRBV7-8; J gene: TRBJ2-7; CDR3 protein: ASSSQYEQY
V gene: TRBV9; J gene: TRBJ1-1; CDR3 protein: ASSGIVGGAGWTEAF
V gene: TRBV5-4; J gene: TRBJ1-1; CDR3 protein: ASSQSLTGNPEAF
V gene: TRBV6-5; J gene: TRBJ2-7; CDR3 protein: ASSPNPGTWYEQY
V gene: TRBV7-8; J gene: TRBJ1-1; CDR3 protein: ASSLGGTVMNTEAF
V gene: TRBV7-3; J gene: TRBJ2-2; CDR3 protein: ASSPSGGAVGELF
V gene: TRBV6-5; J gene: TRBJ1-5; CDR3 protein: ASSQGHNQPQH
V gene: TRBV29-1; J gene: TRBJ2-2; CDR3 protein: SVDDRALGGELF
V gene: TRBV7-9; J gene: TRBJ2-2; CDR3 protein: ASRGGGTNTGELF
V gene: TRBV5-1; J gene: TRBJ2-3; CDR3 protein: ASSWETGGTDTQY
V gene: TRBV30; J gene: TRBJ1-5; CDR3 protein: ASRTGGLGQPQH
V gene: TRBV6-6; J gene: TRBJ2-2; CDR3 protein: ASSSDTGELF
V gene: TRBV11-2; J gene: TRBJ1-2; CDR3 protein: ASSLAPTDKPPKAGYT
V gene: TRBV27; J gene: TRBJ1-2; CDR3 protein: ASSLSIGGADYGYT
V gene: TRBV7-3; J gene: TRBJ2-1; CDR3 protein: ASSLMRDYNEQF
V gene: TRBV6-1; J gene: TRBJ1-4; CDR3 protein: ASTRTGSGEKLF
V gene: TRBV7-2; J gene: TRBJ1-1; CDR3 protein: ASSRQQGAYTEAF
V gene: TRBV5-8; J gene: TRBJ1-1; CDR3 protein: ASSRGQVSVEAF
V gene: TRBV28; J gene: TRBJ2-5; CDR3 protein: ASSSPFKASGQETQY
V gene: TRBV30; J gene: TRBJ2-6; CDR3 protein: ACGQGAGGANVLT
V gene: TRBV21-1; J gene: TRBJ2-5; CDR3 protein: ASSKGTNRTGKETQY
V gene: TRBV29-1; J gene: TRBJ1-1; CDR3 protein: SVVGQPNTEAF
V gene: TRBV5-1; J gene: TRBJ1-2; CDR3 protein: ASSPDALGARYGYT